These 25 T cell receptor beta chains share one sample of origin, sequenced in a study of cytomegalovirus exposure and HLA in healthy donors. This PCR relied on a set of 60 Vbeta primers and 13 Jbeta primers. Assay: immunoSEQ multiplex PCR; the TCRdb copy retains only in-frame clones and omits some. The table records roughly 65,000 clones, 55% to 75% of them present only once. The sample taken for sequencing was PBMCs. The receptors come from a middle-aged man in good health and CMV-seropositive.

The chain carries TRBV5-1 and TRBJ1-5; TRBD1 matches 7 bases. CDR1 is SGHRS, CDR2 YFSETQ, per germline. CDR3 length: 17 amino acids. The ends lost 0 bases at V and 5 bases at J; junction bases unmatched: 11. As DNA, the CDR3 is TGCGCCAGCAGCTTGGGGGAAGGGGGCAAGGGGCATCAGCCCCAGCATTTT. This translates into CASSLGEGGKGHQPQHF.

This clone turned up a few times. CDR3 coding DNA: TGTGCCACCAGTAGGTCAGGGTCTTCAGCTAACTATGGCTACACCTTC. Its protein product is CATSRSGSSANYGYTF. The chain carries TRBV19 and TRBJ1-2, with D possibly being TRBD1 (5 bases). The ends were cut back, 10 bases at V and 0 bases at J, with 21 bases in the middle. CDR3 length: 16 amino acids. CDR1 LNHDA and CDR2 SQIVND come from the germline V gene (reference sequence).

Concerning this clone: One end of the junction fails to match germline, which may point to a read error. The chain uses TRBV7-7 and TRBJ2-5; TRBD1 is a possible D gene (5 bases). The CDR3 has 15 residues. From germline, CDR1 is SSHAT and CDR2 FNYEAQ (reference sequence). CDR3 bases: TGTGCTAGCACCCATTCCCCCAGGGCCCTAGAGACCCAGTACTTC. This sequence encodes CASTHSPRALETQYF.

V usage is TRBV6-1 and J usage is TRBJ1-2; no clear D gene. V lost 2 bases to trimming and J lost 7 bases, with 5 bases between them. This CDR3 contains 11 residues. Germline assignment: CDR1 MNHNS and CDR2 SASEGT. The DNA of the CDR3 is TGTGCCAGCAGTGAAATAATTGGCTACACCTTC. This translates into CASSEIIGYTF.

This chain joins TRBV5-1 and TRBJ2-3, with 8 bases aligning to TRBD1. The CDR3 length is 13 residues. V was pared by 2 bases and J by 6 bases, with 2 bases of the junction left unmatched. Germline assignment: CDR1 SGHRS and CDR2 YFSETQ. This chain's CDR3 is CASSLRTGDTQYF. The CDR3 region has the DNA TGCGCCAGCAGCTTAAGGACAGGGGATACGCAGTATTTT.

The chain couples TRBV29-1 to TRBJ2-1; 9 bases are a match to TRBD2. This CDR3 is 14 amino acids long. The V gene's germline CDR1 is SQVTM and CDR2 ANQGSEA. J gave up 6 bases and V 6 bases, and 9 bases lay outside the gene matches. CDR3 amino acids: CSVALAGAPNEQFF. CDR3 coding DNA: TGCAGCGTGGCCTTAGCGGGGGCACCCAATGAGCAGTTCTTC.

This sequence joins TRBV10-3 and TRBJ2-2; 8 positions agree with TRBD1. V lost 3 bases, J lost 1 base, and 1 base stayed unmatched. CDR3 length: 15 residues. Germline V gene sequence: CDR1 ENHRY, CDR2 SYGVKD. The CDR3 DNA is TGTGCCATCAGTGATGGACAGGGGAACACCGGGGAGCTGTTTTTT. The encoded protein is CAISDGQGNTGELFF.

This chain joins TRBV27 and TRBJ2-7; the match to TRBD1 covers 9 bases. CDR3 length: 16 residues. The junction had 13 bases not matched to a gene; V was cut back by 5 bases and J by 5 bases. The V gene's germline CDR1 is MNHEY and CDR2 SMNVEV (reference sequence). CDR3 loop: CASSRKGTGFGHEQYF. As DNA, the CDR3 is TGTGCCAGCAGTAGAAAAGGGACAGGGTTTGGCCACGAGCAGTACTTC.

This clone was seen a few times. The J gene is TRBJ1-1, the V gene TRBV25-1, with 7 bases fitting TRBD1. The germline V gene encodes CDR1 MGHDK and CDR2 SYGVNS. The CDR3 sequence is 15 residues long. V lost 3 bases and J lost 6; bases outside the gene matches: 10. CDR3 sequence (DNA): TGTGCCAGCAGTGAGACGAGGACAGGAGGGGCTGAAGCTTTCTTT. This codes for CASSETRTGGAEAFF. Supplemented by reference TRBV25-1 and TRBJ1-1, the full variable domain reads EADIYQTPRYLVIGTGKKITLECSQTMGHDKMYWYQQDPGMELHLIHYSYGVNSTEKGDLSSESTVSRIRTEHFPLTLESARPSHTSQYLCASSETRTGGAEAFFGQGTRLTVV.

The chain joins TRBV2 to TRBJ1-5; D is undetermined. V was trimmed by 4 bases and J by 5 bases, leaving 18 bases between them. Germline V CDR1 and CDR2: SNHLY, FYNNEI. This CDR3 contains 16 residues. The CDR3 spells CASSGEGAGNDQPQHF. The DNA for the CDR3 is TGTGCCAGCAGTGGGGAAGGAGCCGGGAACGATCAGCCCCAGCATTTT.

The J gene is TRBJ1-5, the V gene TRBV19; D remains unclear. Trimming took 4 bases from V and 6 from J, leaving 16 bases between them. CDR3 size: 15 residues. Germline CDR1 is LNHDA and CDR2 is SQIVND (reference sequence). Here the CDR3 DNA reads TGTGCCAGTAGTACCATGGTGGGGAGCGCTCAGCCCCAGCATTTT. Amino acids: CASSTMVGSAQPQHF.

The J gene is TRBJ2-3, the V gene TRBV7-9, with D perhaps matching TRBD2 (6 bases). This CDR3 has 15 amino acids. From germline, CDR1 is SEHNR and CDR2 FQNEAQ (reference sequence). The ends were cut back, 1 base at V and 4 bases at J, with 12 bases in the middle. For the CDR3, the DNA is TGTGCCAGCAGCTTAGAGGGAGGAAGGTCAGATACGCAGTATTTT. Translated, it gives CASSLEGGRSDTQYF. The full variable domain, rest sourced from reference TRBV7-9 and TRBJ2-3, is DTGVSQNPRHKITKRGQNVTFRCDPISEHNRLYWYRQTLGQGPEFLTYFQNEAQLEKSRLLSDRFSAERPKGSFSTLEIQRTEQGDSAMYLCASSLEGGRSDTQYFGPGTRLTVL.

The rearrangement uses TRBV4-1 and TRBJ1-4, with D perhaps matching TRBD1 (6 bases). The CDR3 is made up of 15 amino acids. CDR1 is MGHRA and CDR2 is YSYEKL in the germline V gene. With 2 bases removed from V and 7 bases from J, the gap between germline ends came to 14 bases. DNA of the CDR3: TGCGCCAGCAGCCAAACCGGGACAATGGGTGAAAAACTGTTTTTT. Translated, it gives CASSQTGTMGEKLFF.

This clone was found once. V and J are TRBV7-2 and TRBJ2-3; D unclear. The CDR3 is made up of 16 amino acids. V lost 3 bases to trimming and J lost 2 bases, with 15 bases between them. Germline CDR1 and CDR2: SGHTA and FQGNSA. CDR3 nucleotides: TGTGCCAGCAGCTTTAATCTGGCCAGGAACACAGATACGCAGTATTTT. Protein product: CASSFNLARNTDTQYF.

DNA of the CDR3: TGTGCCAGCAGCGTTCGAGACAGGGGGGAGACCCAGTACTTC. As protein: CASSVRDRGETQYF. The V gene is TRBV9, the J gene TRBJ2-5, with TRBD1 identical over 9 bases. The CDR3 totals 14 residues. Germline CDR1 SGDLS, CDR2 YYNGEE. The V gene end was trimmed by 2 bases and the J gene end by 5 bases; junction bases not matched to a gene: 4.

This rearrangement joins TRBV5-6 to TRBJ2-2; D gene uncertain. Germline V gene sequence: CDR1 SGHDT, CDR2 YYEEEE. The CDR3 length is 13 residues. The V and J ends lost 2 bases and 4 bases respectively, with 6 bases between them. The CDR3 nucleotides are TGTGCCAGCAGCTTTAGCTCCACCGGGGAGCTGTTTTTT. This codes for CASSFSSTGELFF.

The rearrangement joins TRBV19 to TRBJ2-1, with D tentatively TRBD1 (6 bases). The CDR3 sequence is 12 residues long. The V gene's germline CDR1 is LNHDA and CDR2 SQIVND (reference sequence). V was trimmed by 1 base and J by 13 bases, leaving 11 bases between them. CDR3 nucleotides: TGTGCCAGTAGTATAGTTCAGGGGTTTCAGTTCTTC. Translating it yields CASSIVQGFQFF.

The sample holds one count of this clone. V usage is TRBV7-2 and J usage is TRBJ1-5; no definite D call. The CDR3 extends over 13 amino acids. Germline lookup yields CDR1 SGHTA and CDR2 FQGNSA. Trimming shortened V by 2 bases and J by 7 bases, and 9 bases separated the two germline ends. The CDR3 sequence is CASSLRGGQPQHF. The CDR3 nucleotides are TGTGCCAGCAGCTTACGTGGCGGCCAGCCCCAGCATTTT.

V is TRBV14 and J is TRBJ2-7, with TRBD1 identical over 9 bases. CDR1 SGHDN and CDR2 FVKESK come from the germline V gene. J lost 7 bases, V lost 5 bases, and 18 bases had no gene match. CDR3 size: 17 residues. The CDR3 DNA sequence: TGTGCCAGCAGCTTTACTCCGGGACAGGGTAAGTGTAGGGAGCAGTACTTC. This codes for CASSFTPGQGKCREQYF.

The CDR3: CASRTTGTGGNTIYF. The CDR3, as DNA: TGTGCCAGCAGAACCACCGGGACAGGGGGAAACACCATATATTTT. The chain is built from TRBV7-2 and TRBJ1-3, with 9 bases lining up with TRBD1. The CDR3 loop spans 15 amino acids. CDR1 SGHTA and CDR2 FQGNSA come from the germline V gene. The V and J ends lost 6 bases and 4 bases, in that order; junction bases with no gene match: 7. The full variable domain, with the rest looked up from reference TRBV7-2 and TRBJ1-3, is GAGVSQSPSNKVTEKGKDVELRCDPISGHTALYWYRQSLGQGLEFLIYFQGNSAPDKSGLPSDRFSAERTGGSVSTLTIQRTQQEDSAVYLCASRTTGTGGNTIYFGEGSWLTVV.

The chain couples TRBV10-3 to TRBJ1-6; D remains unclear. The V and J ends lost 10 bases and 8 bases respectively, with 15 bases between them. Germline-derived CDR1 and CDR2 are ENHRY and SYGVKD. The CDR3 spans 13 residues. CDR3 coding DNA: TGTGCCAATAGTGAGAGTTCAGATTCACCCCTCCACTTT. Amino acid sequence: CANSESSDSPLHF.

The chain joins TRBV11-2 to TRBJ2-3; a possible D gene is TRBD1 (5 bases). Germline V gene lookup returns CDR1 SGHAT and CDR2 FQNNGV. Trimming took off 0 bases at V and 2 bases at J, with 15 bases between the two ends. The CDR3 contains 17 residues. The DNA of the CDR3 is TGTGCCAGCAGCTTAGATACATGGGGCGTATCCACAGATACGCAGTATTTT. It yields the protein CASSLDTWGVSTDTQYF. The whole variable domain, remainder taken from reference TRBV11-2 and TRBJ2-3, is EAGVAQSPRYKIIEKRQSVAFWCNPISGHATLYWYQQILGQGPKLLIQFQNNGVVDDSQLPKDRFSAERLKGVDSTLKIQPAKLEDSAVYLCASSLDTWGVSTDTQYFGPGTRLTVL.

Here the CDR3 reads CASSFMTGGEKLFF. The CDR3 nucleotides are TGTGCCAGCAGCTTTATGACAGGGGGGGAAAAACTGTTTTTT. The V and J genes are TRBV13 and TRBJ1-4, with 9 bases lining up with TRBD1. V lost 3 bases to trimming and J lost 8 bases; unmatched junction nucleotides: 4. The CDR3 totals 14 residues. Germline V gene lookup returns CDR1 PRHDT and CDR2 FYEKMQ (reference sequence).

The DNA for the CDR3 is TGTGCCAGCTCAGAAGCCGGGGGAGGCACTGAAGCTTTCTTT. Translating gives CASSEAGGGTEAFF. This sequence joins TRBV18 and TRBJ1-1; tentatively, D is TRBD1 (5 bases). CDR3 length: 14 residues. Trimming removed 5 bases at V and 4 bases at J, with 14 bases between. Per germline, CDR1 KGHSH and CDR2 LQKENI.

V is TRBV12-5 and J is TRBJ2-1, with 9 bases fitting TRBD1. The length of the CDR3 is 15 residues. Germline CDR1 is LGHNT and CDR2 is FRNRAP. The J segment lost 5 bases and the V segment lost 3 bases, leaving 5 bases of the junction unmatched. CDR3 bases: TGTGCTAGTGGTTTCCGGGACAGGGACCACAATGAGCAGTTCTTC. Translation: CASGFRDRDHNEQFF. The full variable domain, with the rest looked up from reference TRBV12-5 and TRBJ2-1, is DARVTQTPRHKVTEMGQEVTMRCQPILGHNTVFWYRQTMMQGLELLAYFRNRAPLDDSGMPKDRFSAEMPDATLATLKIQPSEPRDSAVYFCASGFRDRDHNEQFFGPGTRLTVL.